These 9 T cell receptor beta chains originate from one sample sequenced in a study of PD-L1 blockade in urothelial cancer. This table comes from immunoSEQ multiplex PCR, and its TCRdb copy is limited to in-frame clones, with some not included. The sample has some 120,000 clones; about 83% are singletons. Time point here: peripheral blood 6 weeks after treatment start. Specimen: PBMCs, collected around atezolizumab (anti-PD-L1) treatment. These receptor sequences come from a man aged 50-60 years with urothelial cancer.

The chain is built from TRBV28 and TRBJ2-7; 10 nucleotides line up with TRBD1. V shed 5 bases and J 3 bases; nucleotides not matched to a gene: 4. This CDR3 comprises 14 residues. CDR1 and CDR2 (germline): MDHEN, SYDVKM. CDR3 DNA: TGTGCCAGCAGTCCGGGGGACAGGGGCTACGAGCAGTACTTC. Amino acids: CASSPGDRGYEQYF.

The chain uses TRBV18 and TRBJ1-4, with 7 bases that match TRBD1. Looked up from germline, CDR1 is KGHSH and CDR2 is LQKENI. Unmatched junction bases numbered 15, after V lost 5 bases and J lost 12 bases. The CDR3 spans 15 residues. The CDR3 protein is CASSSGTVAAGELFF. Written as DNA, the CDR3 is TGTGCCAGCTCATCAGGGACAGTCGCGGCTGGGGAACTGTTTTTT.

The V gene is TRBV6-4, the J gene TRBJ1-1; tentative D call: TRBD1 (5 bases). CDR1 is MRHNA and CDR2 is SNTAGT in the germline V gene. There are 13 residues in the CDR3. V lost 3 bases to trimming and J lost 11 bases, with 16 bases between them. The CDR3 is CASSDSIGDWAFF. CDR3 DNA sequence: TGTGCCAGCAGTGATTCAATCGGGGACTGGGCTTTCTTT.

CDR3 coding DNA: TGTGCCACCTTCGGACAGGGGAATTCACCCCTCCACTTT. Encoded protein: CATFGQGNSPLHF. The V and J genes are TRBV28 and TRBJ1-6, with TRBD1 identical over 9 bases. The V segment lost 10 bases and the J segment 7 bases; nucleotides outside the gene matches: 5. The CDR3 is made up of 13 amino acids. Germline V gene lookup returns CDR1 MDHEN and CDR2 SYDVKM.

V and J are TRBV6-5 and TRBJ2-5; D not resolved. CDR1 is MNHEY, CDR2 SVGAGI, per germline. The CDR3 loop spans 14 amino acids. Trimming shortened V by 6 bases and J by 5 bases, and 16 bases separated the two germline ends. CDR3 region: CASRTPLGSETQYF. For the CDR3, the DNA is TGTGCCAGCAGGACCCCTTTGGGCTCGGAGACCCAGTACTTC.

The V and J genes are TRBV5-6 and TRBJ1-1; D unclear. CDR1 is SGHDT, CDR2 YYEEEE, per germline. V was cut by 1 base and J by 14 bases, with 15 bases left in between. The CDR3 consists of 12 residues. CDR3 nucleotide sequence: TGTGCCAGCAGCTTGCGGGAGGACCGTAAGTTCTTT. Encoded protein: CASSLREDRKFF. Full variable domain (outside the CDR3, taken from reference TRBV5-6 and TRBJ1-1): DAGVTQSPTHLIKTRGQQVTLRCSPKSGHDTVSWYQQALGQGPQFIFQYYEEEERQRGNFPDRFSGHQFPNYSSELNVNALLLGDSALYLCASSLREDRKFFGQGTRLTVV.

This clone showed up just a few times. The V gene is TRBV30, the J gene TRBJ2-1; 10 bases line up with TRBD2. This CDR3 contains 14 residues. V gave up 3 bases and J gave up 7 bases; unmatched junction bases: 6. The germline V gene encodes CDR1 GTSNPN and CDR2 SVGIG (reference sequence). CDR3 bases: TGTGCCTGGAGCCTAGCGGGAGTTGGGAATGAGCAGTTCTTC. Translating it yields CAWSLAGVGNEQFF.

CDR3 in amino acids: CASGTGVKRSGYTF. In DNA, the CDR3 is TGTGCCAGTGGTACAGGGGTAAAAAGATCTGGCTACACCTTC. The gene calls are TRBV19 and TRBJ1-2; TRBD1 matches 7 bases. The CDR3 has 14 amino acids. After removal of 8 bases from V and 7 bases from J, the junction contained 13 bases not matched to a gene. CDR1 is LNHDA and CDR2 is SQIVND in the germline V gene (reference sequence).

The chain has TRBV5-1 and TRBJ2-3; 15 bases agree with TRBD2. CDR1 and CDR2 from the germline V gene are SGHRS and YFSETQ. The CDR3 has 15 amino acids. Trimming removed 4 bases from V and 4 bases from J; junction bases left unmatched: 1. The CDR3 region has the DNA TGCGCCAGCAGCCGGACTAGCGGGAGGGCAGATACGCAGTATTTT. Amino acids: CASSRTSGRADTQYF.